Reported below is one TCR beta chain. This sample is part of a study of blood T cell repertoires in COVID-19. The length of the CDR3 is 16 residues. The ends lost 4 bases at V and 3 bases at J; junction bases unmatched: 12. CDR1 SGHRS and CDR2 YFSETQ come from the germline V gene. Profiled with immunoSEQ multiplex PCR; TCRdb holds only in-frame clones, not every one. The profile covers about 140,000 clones, with over 75% appearing a single time and 2.5% to 3% taken by the ten largest. Sequencing used peripheral blood. The rearrangement links TRBV5-1 to TRBJ1-1; 7 positions agree with TRBD1. This clonotype was sampled from a man in his forties or fifties with acute or convalescent COVID-19. CDR3 nucleotide sequence: TGCGCCAGCAGCCGACAGGGTCAGGGCGGGTACACTGAAGCTTTCTTT. Its translation: CASSRQGQGGYTEAFF.